This T cell receptor (beta chain) is drawn from a study of identical twins. Whole-study results and caveats: High-abundance cord blood beta clonotypes had fewer insertions; memory repertoires showed none.

This CDR3 comprises 11 residues. V was shortened by 5 bases and J by 1 base, with 5 bases between the two germline ends. CDR1 is DFQATT and CDR2 is SNEGSKA in the germline V gene (reference sequence). Ten or more counts support this clonotype. Its antigen is not identified. A universal primer site came from template switching; cDNA carried unique molecular identifiers. TCRdb reprocessed the 5' RACE reads via MiXCR and lists one record per CDR3 protein. The sample comprises 1,800,000 or so distinct CDR3 sequences, roughly 35% of which are singletons, and around 0.3% rests with the top ten. The sequence was collected from a newborn girl in good health. This rearrangement joins TRBV20-1 to TRBJ1-2, with no clear D. Sequences were obtained from cord blood. CDR3 sequence: CSAGLNYGYTF. For the CDR3, the DNA is TGCAGTGCTGGCCTTAACTATGGCTACACCTTC.